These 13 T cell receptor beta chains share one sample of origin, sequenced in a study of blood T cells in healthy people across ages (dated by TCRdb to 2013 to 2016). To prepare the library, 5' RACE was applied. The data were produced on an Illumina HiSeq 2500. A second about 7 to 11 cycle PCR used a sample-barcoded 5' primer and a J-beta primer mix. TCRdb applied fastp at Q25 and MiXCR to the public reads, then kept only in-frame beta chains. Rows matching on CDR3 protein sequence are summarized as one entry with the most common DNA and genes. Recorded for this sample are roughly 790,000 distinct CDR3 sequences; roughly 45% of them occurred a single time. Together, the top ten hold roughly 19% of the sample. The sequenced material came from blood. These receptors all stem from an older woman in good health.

The CDR3: CATSVDQDYGYTF. CDR3 sequence (DNA): TGTGCCACCAGCGTAGACCAGGACTATGGCTACACCTTC. V and J are TRBV15 and TRBJ1-2, with no clear D. V was shortened by 5 bases and J by 3 bases, with 10 bases between the two germline ends. The germline gives CDR1 LNHNV, CDR2 YYDKDF (reference sequence). The length of the CDR3 is 13 residues.

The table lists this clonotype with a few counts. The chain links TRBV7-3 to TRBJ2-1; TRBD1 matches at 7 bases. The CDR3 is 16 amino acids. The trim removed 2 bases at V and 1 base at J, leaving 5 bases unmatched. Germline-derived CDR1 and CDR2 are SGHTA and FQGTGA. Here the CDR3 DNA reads TGTGCCAGCAGCTTATTGAACAGGGGATCCTACAATGAGCAGTTCTTC. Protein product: CASSLLNRGSYNEQFF.

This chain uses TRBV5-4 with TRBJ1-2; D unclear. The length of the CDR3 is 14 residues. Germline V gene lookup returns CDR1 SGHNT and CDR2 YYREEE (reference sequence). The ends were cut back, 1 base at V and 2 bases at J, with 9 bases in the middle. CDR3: CASSLSDGNYGYTF. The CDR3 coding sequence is TGTGCCAGCAGCTTGTCTGACGGCAACTATGGCTACACCTTC.

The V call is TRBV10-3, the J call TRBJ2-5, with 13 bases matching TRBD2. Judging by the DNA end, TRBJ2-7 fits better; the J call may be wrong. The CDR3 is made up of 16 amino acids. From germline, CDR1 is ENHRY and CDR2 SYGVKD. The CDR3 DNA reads TGTGCCATCAGTGGTGGGACTAGCGGGAAGACCTACGAGCAGTACTTC. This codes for CAISGGTSGKTYEQYF.

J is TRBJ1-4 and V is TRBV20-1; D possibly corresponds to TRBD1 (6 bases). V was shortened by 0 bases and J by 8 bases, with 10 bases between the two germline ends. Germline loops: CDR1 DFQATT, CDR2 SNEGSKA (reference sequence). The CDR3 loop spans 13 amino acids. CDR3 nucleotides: TGCAGTGCTAGAGATGGAACAGGGGAAAAACTGTTTTTT. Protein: CSARDGTGEKLFF.

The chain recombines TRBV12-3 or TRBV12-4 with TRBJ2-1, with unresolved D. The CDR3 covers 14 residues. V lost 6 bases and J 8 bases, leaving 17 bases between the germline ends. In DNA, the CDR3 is TGTGCCAGCAGCCTCGGCCCGAGCGATGATGAGCAGTTCTTC. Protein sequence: CASSLGPSDDEQFF.

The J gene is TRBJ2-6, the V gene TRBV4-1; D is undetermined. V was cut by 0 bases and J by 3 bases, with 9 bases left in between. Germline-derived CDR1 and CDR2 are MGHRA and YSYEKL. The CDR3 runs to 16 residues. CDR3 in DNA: TGCGCCAGCAGCCAAGAAGGGTTAGGTGGGGCCAACGTCCTGACTTTC. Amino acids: CASSQEGLGGANVLTF.

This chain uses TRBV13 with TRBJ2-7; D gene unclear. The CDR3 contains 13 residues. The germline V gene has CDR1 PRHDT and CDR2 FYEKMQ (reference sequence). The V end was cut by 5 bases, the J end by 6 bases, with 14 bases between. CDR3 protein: CASSARIRLEQYF. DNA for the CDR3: TGTGCCAGCAGCGCTAGGATCCGCCTCGAGCAGTACTTC.

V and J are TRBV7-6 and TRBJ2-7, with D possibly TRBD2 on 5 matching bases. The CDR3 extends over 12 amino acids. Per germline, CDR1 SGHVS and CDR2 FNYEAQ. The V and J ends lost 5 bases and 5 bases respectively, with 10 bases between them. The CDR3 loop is CASSARRDEQYF. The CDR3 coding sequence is TGTGCCAGCAGCGCAAGGCGGGACGAGCAGTACTTC.

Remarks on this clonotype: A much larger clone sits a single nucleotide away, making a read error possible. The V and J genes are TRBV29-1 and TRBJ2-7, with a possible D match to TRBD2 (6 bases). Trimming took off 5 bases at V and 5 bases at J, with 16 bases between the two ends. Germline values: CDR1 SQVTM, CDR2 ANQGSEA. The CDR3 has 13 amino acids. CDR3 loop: CSVIGSGDDEQYF. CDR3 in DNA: TGCAGCGTTATTGGTAGCGGCGACGACGAGCAGTACTTC.

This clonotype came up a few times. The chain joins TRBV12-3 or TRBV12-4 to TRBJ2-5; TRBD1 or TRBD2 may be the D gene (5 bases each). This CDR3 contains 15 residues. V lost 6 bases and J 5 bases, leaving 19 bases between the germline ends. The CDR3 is CASRGEGQGEETQYF. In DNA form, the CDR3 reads TGTGCCAGCAGGGGAGAGGGGCAGGGTGAGGAGACCCAGTACTTC.

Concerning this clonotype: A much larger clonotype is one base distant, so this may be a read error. In nucleotides, the CDR3 is TGTGCCAACCGCCCCGCAGGGAGGGATGAGCAGTTCTTC. It translates to CANRPAGRDEQFF. The V gene is TRBV11-1, the J gene TRBJ2-1, with 7 positions matching TRBD2. V lost 10 bases and J lost 8; bases outside the gene matches: 11. This CDR3 has 13 residues. The germline CDR1 and CDR2 sequences are SGHAT and FQDESV (reference sequence).

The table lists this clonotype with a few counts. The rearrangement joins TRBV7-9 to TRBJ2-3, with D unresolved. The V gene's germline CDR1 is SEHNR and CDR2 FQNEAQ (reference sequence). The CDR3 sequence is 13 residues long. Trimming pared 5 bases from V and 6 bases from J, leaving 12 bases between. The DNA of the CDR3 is TGTGCCAGCAGCCCAGGTGGGGTGGATACGCAGTATTTT. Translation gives CASSPGGVDTQYF.